This T cell receptor (beta chain) was retrieved from a study of T cells in tuberculosis. General observations from the study: Classification accuracy was 87% (AUROC 0.8 to 0.9) with the GMM-specific repertoire. Smaller distances to GMM-specific TCRs suggested their expansion in active tuberculosis.

Germline V CDR1 and CDR2: SGDLS, YYNGEE. V lost 4 bases and J lost 10, with 15 bases in between. The CDR3 runs 14 residues. This clone has just a few counts. Its cognate antigen is unknown. The method was immunoSEQ multiplex PCR; TCRdb's version includes in-frame clones alone and lacks a portion of them. In the table there are 30,000 to 45,000 clones, about 94% of which are singletons. The origin of this receptor is a donor aged 10 to 29 with latent tuberculosis or without tuberculosis infection. Some clones in this sample may be carry-over from other donors' samples. Sequenced sample: PBMCs. The genes are TRBV9 and TRBJ1-6; possibly TRBD1 for D (6 bases). The CDR3 reads CASSRTGSGSPLHF. The CDR3 region has the DNA TGTGCCAGCAGCCGAACAGGGTCGGGATCACCCCTCCACTTT.